The TCR beta chain under discussion was sequenced for a study of neoadjuvant anti-PD-1 for oral cavity cancer. Study outcomes and limitations: PBMC Gini-index clonality exceeded responders' in non-responders post-nivolumab. Pretreatment Treg/Th17 ratio correlated inversely with post-treatment tumor clonality.

Remarks on this clone: Its antigen is not known.

Stated time point: after neoadjuvant nivolumab, at surgical resection. Cohort: HPV-negative, locally advanced oral cavity squamous cell carcinoma patients. Blood cells were analyzed directly, without culture or expansion. The CDR3 is made up of 13 amino acids. V was shortened by 5 bases and J by 1 base, with 7 bases between the two germline ends. Germline CDR1 SGHAT, CDR2 FQNNGV. Assay used: immunoSEQ multiplex PCR; TCRdb lists only in-frame clones, some missing. The sample comprises about 13,000 clones, 67% of which are singletons, and roughly 3.2% rests with the top ten. V and J are TRBV11-2 and TRBJ2-3; a weak D match, TRBD1 (5 bases). The source of this sequence is a person aged 35-79 years with oral cavity squamous cell carcinoma. Specimen: PBMCs, collected after nivolumab (anti-PD-1) treatment. The CDR3 region has the DNA TGTGCCAGCAGCCTAGGGGGCACAGATACGCAGTATTTT. The encoded protein is CASSLGGTDTQYF.